Below are 24 T cell receptor beta chains sequenced from a single sample in a study of shared clonotypes between healthy human individuals. The table came from immunoSEQ multiplex PCR; TCRdb's copy has only in-frame clones and leaves some out. The sample includes around 1.1 million clones, 70% to 85% of them seen just once. Sequencing input: memory CD4+ T cells from PBMCs. Subset denoted: CD45RA-negative fraction. All receptors come from a man in his late teens or twenties in good health. Some clones in this sample may be carry-over from other donors' samples.

The chain combines TRBV5-1 with TRBJ2-5, with TRBD2 matching 16 bases. Germline-derived CDR1 and CDR2 are SGHRS and YFSETQ. This CDR3 spans 18 amino acids. V lost 1 base to trimming and J lost 5 bases; unmatched junction nucleotides: 8. The CDR3 DNA reads as TGCGCCAGCAGCTTGTCGGGACTAGCGGGAGGGTTGACGGAGACCCAGTACTTC. Translating gives CASSLSGLAGGLTETQYF.

The chain couples TRBV15 to TRBJ2-1; TRBD2 agrees at 9 bases. Losses at the gene ends were 7 bases for V and 6 bases for J; bases not matched to a gene: 19. The germline V gene has CDR1 LNHNV and CDR2 YYDKDF (reference sequence). CDR3 length: 18 amino acids. The CDR3 bases are TGTGCCACCACCCAGGGTAGGGGAGGTCGCGGGAGGGCCAATGAGCAGTTCTTC. Protein product: CATTQGRGGRGRANEQFF.

The V and J genes are TRBV4-2 and TRBJ2-1; 12 bases align to TRBD2. Trimming took 3 bases from V and 5 from J; bases not matched to a gene: 2. The CDR3 runs to 15 residues. Germline values: CDR1 LGHNA, CDR2 YNFKEQ. This CDR3 is CASSQTSGGNNEQFF. CDR3 nucleotide sequence: TGTGCCAGCAGCCAGACTAGCGGGGGTAACAATGAGCAGTTCTTC.

The chain links TRBV11-3 to TRBJ2-2; no firm D call. Per the germline V gene, CDR1 is SGHNT and CDR2 is YENEEA. The germline V and J ends were trimmed by 1 base and 4 bases, with 7 bases remaining between them. The CDR3 covers 14 residues. CDR3 sequence reads: CASSLGGVTGELFF. The CDR3 DNA reads as TGTGCCAGCAGCTTAGGCGGTGTCACCGGGGAGCTGTTTTTT.

The V gene is TRBV28, the J gene TRBJ1-5, with D possibly being TRBD1 (6 bases). V lost 5 bases and J 0 bases, leaving 8 bases between the germline ends. CDR3 size: 14 residues. The germline gives CDR1 MDHEN, CDR2 SYDVKM. The CDR3 here is CASSGDISNQPQHF. For the CDR3, the DNA is TGTGCCAGCAGTGGGGACATTAGCAATCAGCCCCAGCATTTT.

J is TRBJ2-3 and V is TRBV2; 11 positions agree with TRBD2. CDR3 length: 18 residues. Germline assignment: CDR1 SNHLY and CDR2 FYNNEI. V lost 6 bases and J lost 5; bases outside the gene matches: 16. This CDR3 reads CASRAEGTSGPKGDTQYF. CDR3 sequence (DNA): TGTGCCAGCAGGGCAGAGGGGACTAGCGGACCTAAGGGAGATACGCAGTATTTT.

This clone was picked up a small number of times. The rearrangement uses TRBV18 and TRBJ1-2, with D perhaps TRBD1 (5 bases). V lost 4 bases to trimming and J lost 7 bases, with 19 bases between them. This CDR3 is built from 15 residues. Germline V lookup: CDR1 KGHSH, CDR2 LQKENI. The CDR3 sequence is CASSLNGGEVSGYTF. The CDR3 nucleotides read TGTGCCAGCTCACTCAACGGGGGTGAAGTGAGTGGCTACACCTTC. Looking up the rest from reference TRBV18 and TRBJ1-2 gives the full variable domain: NAGVMQNPRHLVRRRGQEARLRCSPMKGHSHVYWYRQLPEEGLKFMVYLQKENIIDESGMPKERFSAEFPKEGPSILRIQQVVRGDSAAYFCASSLNGGEVSGYTFGSGTRLTVV.

The chain carries TRBV6-6 and TRBJ2-1; D might be TRBD2 (5 bases). The germline CDR1 and CDR2 sequences are MNHNY and SVGAGI (reference sequence). With 2 bases removed from V and 9 bases from J, the gap between germline ends came to 14 bases. The CDR3 is made up of 14 amino acids. In DNA, the CDR3 is TGTGCCAGCAGTTACCCTGGGAGCGGTGGTGAGCAGTTCTTC. Its translation: CASSYPGSGGEQFF.

The chain joins TRBV7-6 to TRBJ2-5; D perhaps matches TRBD2 (6 bases). Trimming stripped 7 bases from V and 7 bases from J, with 13 bases between. The CDR3 has 12 residues. Germline assignment: CDR1 SGHVS and CDR2 FNYEAQ. The CDR3: CASNDPGGTQYF. As DNA, the CDR3 is TGTGCCAGCAACGATCCCGGGGGGACCCAGTACTTC.

This chain uses TRBV7-9 with TRBJ1-2; D remains ambiguous. The germline V and J ends were trimmed by 5 bases and 0 bases, with 13 bases remaining between them. The CDR3 length is 15 residues. Germline values: CDR1 SEHNR, CDR2 FQNEAQ (reference sequence). The CDR3 DNA follows: TGTGCCAGCAGCCCCTGGGCAGGAGCTAACTATGGCTACACCTTC. It translates to CASSPWAGANYGYTF.

Here the CDR3 reads CASSLGLGVIPNVLTF. The DNA of the CDR3 is TGTGCCAGCAGCTTAGGTTTGGGGGTTATTCCCAACGTCCTGACTTTC. This sequence joins TRBV11-3 and TRBJ2-6; TRBD1 or TRBD2 may be the D gene (5 bases each). Trimming cost V 1 base and J 8 bases, with 15 bases left between them. This CDR3 is built from 16 residues. The germline gives CDR1 SGHNT, CDR2 YENEEA.

The rearrangement links TRBV6-1 to TRBJ2-7, with D tentatively TRBD1 or TRBD2 (5 bases each). CDR3 length: 14 amino acids. From germline, CDR1 is MNHNS and CDR2 SASEGT. V lost 8 bases to trimming and J lost 4 bases, with 18 bases between them. The CDR3 DNA reads as TGTGCCAGCCGGCTGGGACCTGCGTTGTACGAGCAGTACTTC. Translation: CASRLGPALYEQYF.

This clone showed up many times. V usage is TRBV9 and J usage is TRBJ1-3; D remains ambiguous. V was cut by 4 bases and J by 0 bases, with 8 bases left in between. This CDR3 contains 14 residues. Germline V lookup: CDR1 SGDLS, CDR2 YYNGEE. CDR3 residues: CASSSASSGNTIYF. The CDR3 nucleotides read TGTGCCAGCAGCTCGGCGAGCTCTGGAAACACCATATATTTT.

This clone occurred a few times. V gene TRBV7-9 combines with J gene TRBJ1-2; 7 bases are shared with TRBD1. This CDR3 region has 13 residues. The V segment lost 5 bases and the J segment 9 bases; nucleotides outside the gene matches: 9. The germline V gene has CDR1 SEHNR and CDR2 FQNEAQ (reference sequence). Here the CDR3 reads CASSIGQDKSYTF. CDR3 in DNA: TGTGCCAGCAGCATAGGACAGGATAAAAGCTACACCTTC. Full variable domain (outside the CDR3, taken from reference TRBV7-9 and TRBJ1-2): DTGVSQNPRHKITKRGQNVTFRCDPISEHNRLYWYRQTLGQGPEFLTYFQNEAQLEKSRLLSDRFSAERPKGSFSTLEIQRTEQGDSAMYLCASSIGQDKSYTFGSGTRLTVV.

Of note for this clone: Other DNA variants within this sample encode the same CDR3. V and J are TRBV7-2 and TRBJ2-2; D remains unclear. V was shortened by 1 base and J by 4 bases, with 4 bases between the two germline ends. Germline values: CDR1 SGHTA, CDR2 FQGNSA. The length of the CDR3 is 13 residues. The CDR3: CASSLVRTGELFF. CDR3 nucleotides: TGTGCCAGCAGCTTAGTTCGCACCGGGGAGCTGTTTTTT.

The V call is TRBV7-2, the J call TRBJ1-2, with TRBD1 identical over 10 bases. Germline values: CDR1 SGHTA, CDR2 FQGNSA. Trimming took 5 bases from V and 5 from J; bases not matched to a gene: 8. The CDR3 runs 15 residues. Here the CDR3 DNA reads TGTGCCAGCAGCAGAAGGACAGGGGGAAGGTATGGCTACACCTTC. This encodes CASSRRTGGRYGYTF.

The chain couples TRBV27 to TRBJ2-1; D could derive from TRBD1 or TRBD2 (6 bases each). The length of the CDR3 is 13 residues. The V and J ends lost 4 bases and 7 bases respectively, with 11 bases between them. Germline V CDR1 and CDR2: MNHEY, SMNVEV (reference sequence). The CDR3 spells CASSSTGRNEQFF. CDR3 sequence (DNA): TGTGCCAGCAGTTCTACAGGGAGGAATGAGCAGTTCTTC.

The chain recombines TRBV28 with TRBJ1-5; 9 nucleotides match TRBD1. The CDR3 sequence is 16 residues long. Germline V gene lookup returns CDR1 MDHEN and CDR2 SYDVKM. J was trimmed by 3 bases and V by 5 bases; bases with no gene match: 8. CDR3 sequence reads: CASSLHRGQVNQPQHF. CDR3 coding DNA: TGTGCCAGCAGTCTTCACAGGGGGCAGGTCAATCAGCCCCAGCATTTT.

This clone was counted many times. J is TRBJ2-5 and V is TRBV11-2; weak D call: TRBD2 (6 bases). Germline loops: CDR1 SGHAT, CDR2 FQNNGV. The V gene lost 3 bases and the J gene lost 2 bases, with 13 bases spanning the gap. CDR3 length: 15 amino acids. In DNA form, the CDR3 reads TGTGCCAGCAGCTTGGGCGGGAATGCGCAAGAGACCCAGTACTTC. It encodes CASSLGGNAQETQYF.

This clone came up a few times. The rearrangement links TRBV18 to TRBJ2-7; D is tentatively TRBD1 or TRBD2 (5 bases each). CDR1 is KGHSH, CDR2 LQKENI, per germline. V lost 3 bases, J lost 1 base, and 10 bases lay in between. The CDR3 runs 14 residues. In DNA form, the CDR3 reads TGTGCCAGCTCACCCGCAGGGACGTCCTACGAGCAGTACTTC. This translates into CASSPAGTSYEQYF. Full variable domain (rest looked up from reference TRBV18 and TRBJ2-7): NAGVMQNPRHLVRRRGQEARLRCSPMKGHSHVYWYRQLPEEGLKFMVYLQKENIIDESGMPKERFSAEFPKEGPSILRIQQVVRGDSAAYFCASSPAGTSYEQYFGPGTRLTVT.

The chain joins TRBV7-8 to TRBJ2-3; TRBD2 aligns across 16 bases. CDR3 length equals 17 residues. Trimming took 4 bases from V and 5 from J; bases not matched to a gene: 6. The germline CDR1 and CDR2 sequences are SGHVS and FQNEAQ. CDR3 in DNA: TGTGCCAGCAGCTCGGGACTAGCGGGAGGGCAGGTAGATACGCAGTATTTT. Translating it yields CASSSGLAGGQVDTQYF. The full variable domain, completed using reference TRBV7-8 and TRBJ2-3, is GAGVSQSPRYKVAKRGQDVALRCDPISGHVSLFWYQQALGQGPEFLTYFQNEAQLDKSGLPSDRFFAERPEGSVSTLKIQRTQQEDSAVYLCASSSGLAGGQVDTQYFGPGTRLTVL.

The chain couples TRBV6-5 to TRBJ1-1; no clear D gene. The V and J ends lost 0 bases and 7 bases respectively, with 12 bases between them. The CDR3 is 14 amino acids. Germline V gives CDR1 MNHEY, CDR2 SVGAGI. Here the CDR3 DNA reads TGTGCCAGCAGTTACTCATCGTTCTTAAATGAAGCTTTCTTT. It is translated as CASSYSSFLNEAFF.

The chain employs TRBV4-1 and TRBJ2-1, with TRBD2 matching 8 bases. CDR1 is MGHRA, CDR2 YSYEKL, per germline. The CDR3 loop spans 16 amino acids. Trimming removed 1 base from V and 6 bases from J; junction bases left unmatched: 8. The CDR3 loop is CASSQGRPGGPNEQFF. CDR3 nucleotides: TGCGCCAGCAGCCAAGGCCGGCCGGGAGGGCCCAATGAGCAGTTCTTC.

This clone was picked up a small number of times. J is TRBJ2-7 and V is TRBV4-3, with D perhaps TRBD1 or TRBD2 (5 bases each). V was shortened by 0 bases and J by 3 bases, with 12 bases between the two germline ends. This CDR3 contains 15 residues. The V gene's germline CDR1 is LGHNA and CDR2 YSLEER. The CDR3 region is CASSQEVGRFYEQYF. The CDR3 nucleotides are TGCGCCAGCAGCCAAGAGGTGGGACGATTCTACGAGCAGTACTTC.